This T cell receptor (beta chain) is from a study of molecular identifiers for immune sequencing clone quantification. Study background: Replicate RNA came from 20,000 or 100,000 naive CD8 cells and was split five ways, and four parts were sequenced.

TCRdb reanalysed the PCR reads using MiXCR and keeps one entry per CDR3 protein. The sample lists approximately 590,000 distinct CDR3 sequences, roughly 27% occurring once. Germline CDR1 and CDR2: SEHNR and FQNEAQ (reference sequence). V lost 4 bases and J lost 0, with 13 bases in between. The CDR3 has 15 amino acids. Many counts were recorded for this clonotype. The chain links TRBV7-9 to TRBJ2-7; no reliable D call. The sequence was collected from a human donor in good health. Some libraries in this study had Jurkat cell RNA spiked in. Sequenced material: naive CD8+ T cells from blood, with Jurkat cell RNA spiked in. Subset denoted: FACS-sorted CD8+CD4-CCR7+CD45RA+ naive T cells. CDR3 sequence (DNA): TGTGCCAGCAGCTCGGTTATGTCGAGCTCCTACGAGCAGTACTTC. Protein sequence: CASSSVMSSSYEQYF.